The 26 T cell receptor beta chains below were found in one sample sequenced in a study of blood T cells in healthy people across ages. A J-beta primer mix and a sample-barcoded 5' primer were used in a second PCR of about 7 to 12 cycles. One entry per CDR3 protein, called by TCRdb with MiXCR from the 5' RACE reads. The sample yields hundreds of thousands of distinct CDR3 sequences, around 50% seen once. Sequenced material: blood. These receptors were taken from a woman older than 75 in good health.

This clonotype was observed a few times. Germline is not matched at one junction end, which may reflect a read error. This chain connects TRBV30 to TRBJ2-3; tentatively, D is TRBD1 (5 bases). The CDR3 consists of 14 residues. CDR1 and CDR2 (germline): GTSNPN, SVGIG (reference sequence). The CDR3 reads CAWSGGAHTDMQYF. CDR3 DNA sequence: TGTGCCTGGAGTGGTGGGGCCCACACAGATATGCAGTATTTT.

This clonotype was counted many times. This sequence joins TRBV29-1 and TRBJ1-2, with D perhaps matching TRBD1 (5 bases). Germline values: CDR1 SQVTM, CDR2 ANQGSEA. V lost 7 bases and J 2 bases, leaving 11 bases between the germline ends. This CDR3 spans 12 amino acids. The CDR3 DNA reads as TGCAGCGCGGGACGGTGGAACTATGGCTACACCTTC. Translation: CSAGRWNYGYTF.

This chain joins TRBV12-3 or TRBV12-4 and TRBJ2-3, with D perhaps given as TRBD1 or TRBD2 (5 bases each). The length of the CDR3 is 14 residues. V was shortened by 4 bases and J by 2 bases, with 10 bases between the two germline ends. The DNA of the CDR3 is TGTGCCAGCAGTTCGGGACCACTCACAGATACGCAGTATTTT. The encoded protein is CASSSGPLTDTQYF.

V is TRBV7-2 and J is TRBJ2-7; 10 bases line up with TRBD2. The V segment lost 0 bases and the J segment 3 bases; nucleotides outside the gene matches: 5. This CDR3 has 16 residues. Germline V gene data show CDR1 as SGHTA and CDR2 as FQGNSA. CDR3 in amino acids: CASSLATSGDLYEQYF. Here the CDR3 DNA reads TGTGCCAGCAGCTTAGCAACTAGCGGGGACCTCTACGAGCAGTACTTC.

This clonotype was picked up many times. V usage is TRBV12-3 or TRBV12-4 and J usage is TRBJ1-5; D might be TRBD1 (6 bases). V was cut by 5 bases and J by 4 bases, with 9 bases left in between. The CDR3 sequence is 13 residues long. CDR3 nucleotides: TGTGCCAGCAGTGTTCAGGGGAATCAGCCCCAGCATTTT. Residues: CASSVQGNQPQHF.

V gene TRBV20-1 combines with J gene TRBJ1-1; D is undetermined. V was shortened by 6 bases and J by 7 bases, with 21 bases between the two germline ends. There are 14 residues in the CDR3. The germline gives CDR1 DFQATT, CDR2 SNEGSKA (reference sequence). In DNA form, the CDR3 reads TGCAGTGCAGGAAAAGAGACCTATTCCAATGAAGCTTTCTTT. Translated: CSAGKETYSNEAFF.

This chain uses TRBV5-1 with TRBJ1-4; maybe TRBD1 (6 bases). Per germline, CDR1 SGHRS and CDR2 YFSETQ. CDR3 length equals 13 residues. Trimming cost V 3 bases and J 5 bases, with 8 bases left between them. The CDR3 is CASSSGENEKLFF. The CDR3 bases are TGCGCCAGCAGCTCAGGGGAGAATGAAAAACTGTTTTTT.

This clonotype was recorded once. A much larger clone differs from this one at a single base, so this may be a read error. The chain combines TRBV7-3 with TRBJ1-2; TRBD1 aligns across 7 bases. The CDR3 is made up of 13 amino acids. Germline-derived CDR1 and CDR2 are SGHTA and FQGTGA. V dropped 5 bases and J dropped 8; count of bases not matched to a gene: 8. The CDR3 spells CASSVAGGEGYTF. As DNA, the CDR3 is TGTGCCAGCAGCGTGGCAGGGGGAGAGGGCTACACCTTC.

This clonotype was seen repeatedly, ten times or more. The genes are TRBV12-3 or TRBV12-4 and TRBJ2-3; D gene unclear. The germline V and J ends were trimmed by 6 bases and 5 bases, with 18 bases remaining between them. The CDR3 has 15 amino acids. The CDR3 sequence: CASSPQMVVRDTQYF. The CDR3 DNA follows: TGTGCCAGCAGCCCTCAAATGGTGGTCCGAGATACGCAGTATTTT.

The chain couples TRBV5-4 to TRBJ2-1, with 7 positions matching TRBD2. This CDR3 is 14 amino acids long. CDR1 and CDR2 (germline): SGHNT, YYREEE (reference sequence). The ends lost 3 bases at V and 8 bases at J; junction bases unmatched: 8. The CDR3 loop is CASSSRDYGHEQFF. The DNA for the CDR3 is TGTGCCAGCAGCTCCCGGGACTATGGCCATGAGCAGTTCTTC. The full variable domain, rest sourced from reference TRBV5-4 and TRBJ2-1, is ETGVTQSPTHLIKTRGQQVTLRCSSQSGHNTVSWYQQALGQGPQFIFQYYREEENGRGNFPPRFSGLQFPNYSSELNVNALELDDSALYLCASSSRDYGHEQFFGPGTRLTVL.

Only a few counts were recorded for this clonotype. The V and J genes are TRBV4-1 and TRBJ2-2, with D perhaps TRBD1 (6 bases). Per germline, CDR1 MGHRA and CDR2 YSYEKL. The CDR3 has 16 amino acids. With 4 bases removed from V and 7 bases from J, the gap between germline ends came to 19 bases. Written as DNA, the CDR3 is TGCGCCAGCAGCCGACTCAGGGGCGGCCATGACGGGGAGCTGTTTTTT. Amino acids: CASSRLRGGHDGELFF.

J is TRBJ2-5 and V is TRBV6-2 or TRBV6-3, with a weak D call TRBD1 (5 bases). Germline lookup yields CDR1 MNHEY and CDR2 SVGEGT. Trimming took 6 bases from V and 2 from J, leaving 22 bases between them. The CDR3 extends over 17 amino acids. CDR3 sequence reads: CASRPKTDKTPQETQYF. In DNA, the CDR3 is TGTGCCAGCAGGCCTAAGACGGACAAAACTCCACAAGAGACCCAGTACTTC.

CDR3: CASSLVGGWGQPQHF. The CDR3 DNA reads as TGCGCCAGCAGCTTGGTAGGGGGCTGGGGTCAGCCCCAGCATTTT. This sequence joins TRBV5-1 and TRBJ1-5; 7 bases map to TRBD1. CDR1 SGHRS and CDR2 YFSETQ come from the germline V gene. Unmatched junction bases numbered 6, after V lost 0 bases and J lost 6 bases. The CDR3 length is 15 residues.

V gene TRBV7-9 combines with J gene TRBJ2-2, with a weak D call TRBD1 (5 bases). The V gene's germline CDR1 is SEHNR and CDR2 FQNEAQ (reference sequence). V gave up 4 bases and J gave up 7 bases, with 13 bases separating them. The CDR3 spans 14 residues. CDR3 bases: TGTGCCAGCAGCTCAGGGATTCTTATCGGGGAGCTGTTTTTT. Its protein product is CASSSGILIGELFF.

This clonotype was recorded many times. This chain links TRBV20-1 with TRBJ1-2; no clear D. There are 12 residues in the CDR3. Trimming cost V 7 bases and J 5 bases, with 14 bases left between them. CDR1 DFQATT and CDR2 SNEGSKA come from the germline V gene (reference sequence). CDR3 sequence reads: CSVPRSLYGYTF. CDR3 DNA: TGCAGTGTCCCCAGGTCCTTATATGGCTACACCTTC.

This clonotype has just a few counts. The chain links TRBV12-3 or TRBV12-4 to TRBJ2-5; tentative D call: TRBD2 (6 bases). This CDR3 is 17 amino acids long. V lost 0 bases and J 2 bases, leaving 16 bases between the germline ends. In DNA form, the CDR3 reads TGTGCCAGCAGTTTAGCGCTGGGGGGAACGTCACAAGAGACCCAGTACTTC. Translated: CASSLALGGTSQETQYF.

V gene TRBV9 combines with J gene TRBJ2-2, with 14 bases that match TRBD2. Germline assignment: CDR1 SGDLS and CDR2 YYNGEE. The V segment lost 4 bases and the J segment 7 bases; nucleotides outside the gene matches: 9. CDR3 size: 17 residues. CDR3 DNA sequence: TGTGCCAGCAGCCCTGGGACTAGCGGGAGAATAGGCGGGGAGCTGTTTTTT. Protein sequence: CASSPGTSGRIGGELFF. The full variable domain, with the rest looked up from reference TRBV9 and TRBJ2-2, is DSGVTQTPKHLITATGQRVTLRCSPRSGDLSVYWYQQSLDQGLQFLIQYYNGEERAKGNILERFSAQQFPDLHSELNLSSLELGDSALYFCASSPGTSGRIGGELFFGEGSRLTVL.

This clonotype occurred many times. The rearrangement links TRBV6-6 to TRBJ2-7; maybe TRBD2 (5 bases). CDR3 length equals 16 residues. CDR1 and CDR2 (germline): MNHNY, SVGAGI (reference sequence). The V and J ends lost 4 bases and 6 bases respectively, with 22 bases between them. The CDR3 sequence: CASSSRTGKGLFEQYF. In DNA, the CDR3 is TGTGCCAGCAGTTCTAGGACGGGAAAGGGTTTATTCGAGCAGTACTTC.

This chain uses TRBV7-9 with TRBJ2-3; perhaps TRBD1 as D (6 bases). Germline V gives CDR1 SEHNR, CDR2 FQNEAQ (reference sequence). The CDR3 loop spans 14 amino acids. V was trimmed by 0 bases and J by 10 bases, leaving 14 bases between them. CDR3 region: CASSLASVGGAQYF. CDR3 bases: TGTGCCAGCAGCTTAGCGTCTGTAGGGGGTGCGCAGTATTTT.

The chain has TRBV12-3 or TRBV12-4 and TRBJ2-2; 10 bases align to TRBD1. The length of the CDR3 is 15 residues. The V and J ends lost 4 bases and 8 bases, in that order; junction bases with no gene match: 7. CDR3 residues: CASSSTGGPLGELFF. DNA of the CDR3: TGTGCCAGCAGTTCGACAGGGGGCCCCTTAGGGGAGCTGTTTTTT.

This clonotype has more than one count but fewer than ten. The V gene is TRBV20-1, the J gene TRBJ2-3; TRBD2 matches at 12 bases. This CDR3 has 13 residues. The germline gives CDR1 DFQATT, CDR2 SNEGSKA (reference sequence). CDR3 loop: CRVRLAGADTQYF. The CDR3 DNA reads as TGCAGGGTCAGACTAGCGGGAGCAGATACGCAGTATTTT.

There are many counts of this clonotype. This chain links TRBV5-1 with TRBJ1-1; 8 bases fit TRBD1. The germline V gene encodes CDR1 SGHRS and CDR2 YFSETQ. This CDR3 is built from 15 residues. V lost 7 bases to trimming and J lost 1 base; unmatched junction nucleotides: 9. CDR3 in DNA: TGCGCCAGCTCCGGGACAGGAACTACGAACACTGAAGCTTTCTTT. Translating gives CASSGTGTTNTEAFF.

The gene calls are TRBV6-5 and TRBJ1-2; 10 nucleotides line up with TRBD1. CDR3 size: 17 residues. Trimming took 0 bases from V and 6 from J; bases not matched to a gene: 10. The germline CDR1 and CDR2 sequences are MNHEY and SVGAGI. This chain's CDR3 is CASSYSGTGARPHGYTF. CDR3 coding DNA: TGTGCCAGCAGTTACTCAGGGACAGGGGCGCGCCCGCATGGCTACACCTTC.

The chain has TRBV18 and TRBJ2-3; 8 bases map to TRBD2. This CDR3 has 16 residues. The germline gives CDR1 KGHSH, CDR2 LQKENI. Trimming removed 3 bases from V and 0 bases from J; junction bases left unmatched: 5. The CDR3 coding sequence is TGTGCCAGCTCACCTGATACTAGCGGTAGCACAGATACGCAGTATTTT. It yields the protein CASSPDTSGSTDTQYF.

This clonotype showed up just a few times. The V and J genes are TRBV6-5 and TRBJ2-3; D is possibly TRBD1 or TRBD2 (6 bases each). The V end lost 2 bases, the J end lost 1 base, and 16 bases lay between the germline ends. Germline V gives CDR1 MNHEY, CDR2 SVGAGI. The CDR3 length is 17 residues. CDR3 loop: CASSYGGPGAGTDTQYF. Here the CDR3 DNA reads TGTGCCAGCAGTTACGGGGGGCCGGGAGCGGGCACAGATACGCAGTATTTT.

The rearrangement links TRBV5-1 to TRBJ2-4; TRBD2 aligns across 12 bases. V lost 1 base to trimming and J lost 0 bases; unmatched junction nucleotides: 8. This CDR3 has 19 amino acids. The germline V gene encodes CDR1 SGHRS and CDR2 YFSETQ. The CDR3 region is CASSLSLAGGVLAKNIQYF. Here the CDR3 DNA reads TGCGCCAGCAGCTTGTCCCTAGCGGGGGGGGTACTAGCCAAAAACATTCAGTACTTC. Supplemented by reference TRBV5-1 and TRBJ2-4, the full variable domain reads KAGVTQTPRYLIKTRGQQVTLSCSPISGHRSVSWYQQTPGQGLQFLFEYFSETQRNKGNFPGRFSGRQFSNSRSEMNVSTLELGDSALYLCASSLSLAGGVLAKNIQYFGAGTRLSVL.